The following is a TCR beta chain sequence with its context. In TCRdb, the PCR reads were re-called with MiXCR into one record per CDR3 protein. The sample lists 97,000 or so distinct CDR3 sequences, 30% to 45% occurring once. J gave up 5 bases and V 3 bases, and 7 bases lay outside the gene matches. The CDR3 totals 14 residues. Germline values: CDR1 LGHDT, CDR2 YNNKEL (reference sequence). These data are taken from a study of molecular identifiers for immune sequencing clone quantification. Sequenced input: naive CD8+ T cells from blood, with Jurkat cell RNA spiked in. Subset described: FACS-sorted CD8+CD4-CCR7+CD45RA+ naive T cells. The chain uses TRBV3-1 and TRBJ2-7; TRBD2 aligns across 7 bases. This receptor was taken from a human donor in good health. Some libraries in this study had Jurkat cell RNA spiked in. CDR3 in amino acids: CASSQGGRIDEQYF. The CDR3 coding sequence is TGTGCCAGCAGCCAGGGCGGGAGAATCGACGAGCAGTACTTC.